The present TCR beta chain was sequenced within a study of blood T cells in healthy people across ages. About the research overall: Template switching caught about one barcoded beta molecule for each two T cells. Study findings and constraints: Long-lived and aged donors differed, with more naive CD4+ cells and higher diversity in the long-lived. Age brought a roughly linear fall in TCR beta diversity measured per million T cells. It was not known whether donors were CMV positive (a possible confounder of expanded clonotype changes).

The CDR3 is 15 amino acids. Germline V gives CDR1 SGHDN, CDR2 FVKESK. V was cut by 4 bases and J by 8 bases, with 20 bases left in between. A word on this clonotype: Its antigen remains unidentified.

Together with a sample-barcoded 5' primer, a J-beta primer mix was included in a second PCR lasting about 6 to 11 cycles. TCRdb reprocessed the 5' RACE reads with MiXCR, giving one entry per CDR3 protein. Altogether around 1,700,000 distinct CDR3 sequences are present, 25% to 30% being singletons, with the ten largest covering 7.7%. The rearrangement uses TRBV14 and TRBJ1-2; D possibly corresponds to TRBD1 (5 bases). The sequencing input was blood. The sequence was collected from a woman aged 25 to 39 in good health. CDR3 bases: TGTGCCAGCAGCCGGAGTCTGCAGGGAAAAGGCGGCTACACCTTC. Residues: CASSRSLQGKGGYTF. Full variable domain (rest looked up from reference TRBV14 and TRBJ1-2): EAGVTQFPSHSVIEKGQTVTLRCDPISGHDNLYWYRRVMGKEIKFLLHFVKESKQDESGMPNNRFLAERTGGTYSTLKVQPAELEDSGVYFCASSRSLQGKGGYTFGSGTRLTVV.